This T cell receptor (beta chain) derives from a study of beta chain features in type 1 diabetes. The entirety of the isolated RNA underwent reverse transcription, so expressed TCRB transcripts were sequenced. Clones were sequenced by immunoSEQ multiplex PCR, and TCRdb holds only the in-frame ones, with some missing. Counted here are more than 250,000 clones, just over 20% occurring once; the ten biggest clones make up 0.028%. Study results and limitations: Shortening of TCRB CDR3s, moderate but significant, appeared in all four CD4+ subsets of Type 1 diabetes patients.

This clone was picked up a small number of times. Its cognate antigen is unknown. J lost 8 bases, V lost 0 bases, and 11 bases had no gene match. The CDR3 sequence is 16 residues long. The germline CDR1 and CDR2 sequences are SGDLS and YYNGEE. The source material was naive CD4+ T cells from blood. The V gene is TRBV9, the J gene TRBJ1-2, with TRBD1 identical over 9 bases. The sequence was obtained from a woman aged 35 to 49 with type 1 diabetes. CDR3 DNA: TGTGCCAGCAGCGTAGACCCCGGGACAGGGCCGAGGGGCTACACCTTC. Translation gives CASSVDPGTGPRGYTF.